Each of the 3 T cell receptor beta chains below was sequenced from the same sample in a study of OX40 agonist ivuxolimab in advanced cancers. Clones were sequenced by immunoSEQ multiplex PCR, and TCRdb holds only the in-frame ones, with some missing. The sample has tens of thousands of clones, more than 75% seen once. The sample here was CD4+ or CD8+ T cells sorted from blood, taken in a trial of the OX40 agonist ivuxolimab. These receptors were taken from an adult with an advanced solid tumor such as melanoma, head and neck, liver or kidney cancer.

This chain connects TRBV7-9 to TRBJ1-1; the D gene is possibly TRBD1 (5 bases). V gave up 4 bases and J gave up 0 bases, with 9 bases separating them. The CDR3 length is 14 residues. Germline CDR1 reads SEHNR; CDR2 reads FQNEAQ (reference sequence). The CDR3 protein is CASSWGRLNTEAFF. The CDR3 coding sequence is TGTGCCAGCAGCTGGGGACGGTTGAACACTGAAGCTTTCTTT.

The rearrangement links TRBV5-6 to TRBJ1-2; 12 nucleotides agree with TRBD1. V was clipped by 4 bases and J by 5 bases; unmatched bases: 6. This CDR3 contains 15 residues. From germline, CDR1 is SGHDT and CDR2 YYEEEE. The chain's CDR3 is CASSPGTGGIYGYTF. CDR3 in DNA: TGTGCCAGCAGCCCCGGGACAGGGGGCATATATGGCTACACCTTC. Full variable domain (outside the CDR3, taken from reference TRBV5-6 and TRBJ1-2): DAGVTQSPTHLIKTRGQQVTLRCSPKSGHDTVSWYQQALGQGPQFIFQYYEEEERQRGNFPDRFSGHQFPNYSSELNVNALLLGDSALYLCASSPGTGGIYGYTFGSGTRLTVV.

The chain carries TRBV10-3 and TRBJ1-3, with TRBD1 identical over 8 bases. The CDR3 sequence is 15 residues long. Germline lookup yields CDR1 ENHRY and CDR2 SYGVKD. Trimming at V came to 6 bases and at J to 6 bases, leaving 10 bases not matched to a gene. The CDR3 is CAIRGQDSGENTIYF. The CDR3 DNA reads as TGTGCCATCAGGGGACAGGACTCCGGGGAAAACACCATATATTTT.